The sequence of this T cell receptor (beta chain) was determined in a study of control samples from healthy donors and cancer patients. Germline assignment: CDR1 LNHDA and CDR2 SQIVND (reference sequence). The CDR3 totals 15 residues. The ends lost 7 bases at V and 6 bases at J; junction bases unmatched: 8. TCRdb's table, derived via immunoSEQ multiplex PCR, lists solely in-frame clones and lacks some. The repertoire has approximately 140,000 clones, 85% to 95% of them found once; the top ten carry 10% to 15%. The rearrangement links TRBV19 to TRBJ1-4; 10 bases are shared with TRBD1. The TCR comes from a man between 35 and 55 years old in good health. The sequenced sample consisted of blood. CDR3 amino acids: CASKDLGTGDEKLFF. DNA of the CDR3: TGTGCCAGTAAAGATTTAGGGACAGGGGATGAAAAACTGTTTTTT.